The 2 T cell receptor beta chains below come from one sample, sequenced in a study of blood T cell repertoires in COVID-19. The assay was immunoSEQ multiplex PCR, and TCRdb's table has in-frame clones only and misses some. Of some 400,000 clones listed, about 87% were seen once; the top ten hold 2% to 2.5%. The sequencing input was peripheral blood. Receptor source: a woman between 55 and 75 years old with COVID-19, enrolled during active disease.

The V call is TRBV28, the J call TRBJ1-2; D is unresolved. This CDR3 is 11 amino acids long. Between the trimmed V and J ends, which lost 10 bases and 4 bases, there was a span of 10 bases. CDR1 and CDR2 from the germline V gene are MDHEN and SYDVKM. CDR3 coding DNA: TGTGCCACTACAGAGATCTATGGCTACACCTTC. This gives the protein CATTEIYGYTF.

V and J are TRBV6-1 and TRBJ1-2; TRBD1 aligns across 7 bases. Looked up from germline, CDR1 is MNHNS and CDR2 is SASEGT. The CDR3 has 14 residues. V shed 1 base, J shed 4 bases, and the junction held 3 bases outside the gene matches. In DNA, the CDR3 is TGTGCCAGCAGTGAAGAGGGGGCTAGCTATGGCTACACCTTC. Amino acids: CASSEEGASYGYTF.